The 20 T cell receptor beta chains listed next were all sequenced from one sample in a study of blood T cells in healthy people across ages. PCR was performed a second time for about 7 to 12 cycles using a sample-barcoded 5' primer and a J-beta primer mix. TCRdb analysed the 5' RACE reads with MiXCR anew, one entry per CDR3 protein. Of 850,000 to 950,000 distinct CDR3 sequences in the sample, less than 35% were seen once. Sequencing was done on a sample of blood. Receptor source: a woman of 80 years or more in good health.

The J gene is TRBJ1-6, the V gene TRBV30; 9 bases agree with TRBD1. J gave up 8 bases and V 5 bases, and 7 bases lay outside the gene matches. The V gene's germline CDR1 is GTSNPN and CDR2 SVGIG (reference sequence). The CDR3 runs to 14 residues. This CDR3 reads CAWLPGQGHSPLHF. The DNA of the CDR3 is TGTGCCTGGCTACCGGGACAGGGACATTCACCCCTCCACTTT.

This clonotype was observed at least ten times. The chain employs TRBV4-1 and TRBJ2-1; TRBD1 might be the D (6 bases). This CDR3 is built from 13 residues. Trimming left V 3 bases short and J 6 bases short, with 9 bases between. From germline, CDR1 is MGHRA and CDR2 YSYEKL. In DNA, the CDR3 is TGCGCCAGCAGCCAGATACAGGGCAATGAGCAGTTCTTC. Protein sequence: CASSQIQGNEQFF.

This chain uses TRBV25-1 with TRBJ1-5; D remains unclear. Germline CDR1 reads MGHDK; CDR2 reads SYGVNS. V was trimmed by 0 bases and J by 2 bases, leaving 11 bases between them. This CDR3 spans 16 amino acids. This CDR3 reads CASSEYDLVGNQPQHF. For the CDR3, the DNA is TGTGCCAGCAGTGAATATGACCTGGTTGGCAATCAGCCCCAGCATTTT.

A note on this clonotype: Possible read error: a much larger clone is one base away. The chain links TRBV6-1 to TRBJ2-5; TRBD2 matches 13 bases. Germline V gene sequence: CDR1 MNHNS, CDR2 SASEGT. The CDR3 spans 16 residues. The chain's CDR3 is CVSSQGLAGAKETQYF. The CDR3 DNA follows: TGTGTCAGCAGTCAAGGACTAGCGGGGGCCAAAGAGACCCAGTACTTC.

Ten or more counts support this clonotype. The chain recombines TRBV12-3 or TRBV12-4 with TRBJ1-2; TRBD1 agrees at 7 bases. The CDR3 length is 14 residues. J was trimmed by 4 bases and V by 5 bases; bases with no gene match: 7. The CDR3 bases are TGTGCCAGCAGTGAAGGACAGGCCTTCTATGGCTACACCTTC. This encodes CASSEGQAFYGYTF.

The table lists this clonotype with many counts. Here the CDR3 DNA reads TGTGCCAGCAGCCCGGGACATCTCACTGAAGCTTTCTTT. Protein: CASSPGHLTEAFF. This sequence joins TRBV7-2 and TRBJ1-1; a possible D gene is TRBD1 (6 bases). Trimming took off 5 bases at V and 4 bases at J, with 11 bases between the two ends. Germline V lookup: CDR1 SGHTA, CDR2 FQGNSA. This CDR3 region has 13 residues.

There are many counts of this clonotype. The rearrangement uses TRBV7-9 and TRBJ2-3; 7 positions match TRBD2. The CDR3 contains 14 residues. From germline, CDR1 is SEHNR and CDR2 FQNEAQ (reference sequence). J lost 4 bases, V lost 7 bases, and 8 bases had no gene match. For the CDR3, the DNA is TGTGCCAGCACCCCGCGGGGGAGGTCAGATACGCAGTATTTT. Its translation: CASTPRGRSDTQYF.

This clonotype was detected only once. This chain links TRBV27 with TRBJ2-1; 10 nucleotides agree with TRBD2. Germline loops: CDR1 MNHEY, CDR2 SMNVEV (reference sequence). The V and J ends lost 7 bases and 9 bases, in that order; junction bases with no gene match: 9. The CDR3 has 14 residues. The CDR3 sequence is CASTRLAGGGEQFF. CDR3 coding DNA: TGTGCCAGCACTCGGTTAGCGGGGGGAGGTGAGCAGTTCTTC.

This clonotype has at least ten counts. This rearrangement joins TRBV20-1 to TRBJ2-7; weak D call: TRBD1 (5 bases). Germline CDR1 reads DFQATT; CDR2 reads SNEGSKA (reference sequence). The CDR3 contains 12 residues. V lost 4 bases, J lost 2 bases, and 9 bases lay in between. This CDR3 reads CSATDRPYEQYF. CDR3 DNA: TGCAGTGCTACTGACAGACCCTACGAGCAGTACTTC.

This sequence joins TRBV24-1 and TRBJ1-1; D is possibly TRBD1 (6 bases). Trimming pared 7 bases from V and 5 bases from J, leaving 16 bases between. The CDR3 covers 14 residues. In germline, CDR1 is KGHDR, CDR2 SFDVKD. The CDR3 DNA sequence: TGTGCCACCAGGGGGGCAGGGGAAATGACTGAAGCTTTCTTT. Its protein is CATRGAGEMTEAFF.

This clonotype has ten or more counts. The chain joins TRBV11-2 to TRBJ2-7; 11 nucleotides match TRBD1. Losses at the gene ends were 4 bases for V and 6 bases for J; bases not matched to a gene: 5. The CDR3 sequence is 14 residues long. The germline V gene has CDR1 SGHAT and CDR2 FQNNGV. The CDR3 nucleotides read TGTGCCAGCAGCTGGGGGGACAGGGGGGGCGAGCAGTACTTC. Encoded protein: CASSWGDRGGEQYF.

Comment on this clonotype: A much larger clonotype is one base distant, so this may be a read error. The chain is built from TRBV7-2 and TRBJ1-2; TRBD1 might be the D (5 bases). The CDR3 extends over 17 amino acids. Looked up from germline, CDR1 is SGHTA and CDR2 is FQGNSA. Between the trimmed V and J ends, which lost 1 base and 4 bases, there was a span of 19 bases. CDR3 sequence: CASSLVGGVDSRYGYTF. The CDR3 nucleotides are TGTGCCAGCAGCTTAGTCGGAGGGGTAGACAGTCGCTATGGCTACACCTTC. Using reference TRBV7-2 and TRBJ1-2 for the parts outside the CDR3, the full variable domain is GAGVSQSPSNKVTEKGKDVELRCDPISGHTALYWYRQSLGQGLEFLIYFQGNSAPDKSGLPSDRFSAERTGGSVSTLTIQRTQQEDSAVYLCASSLVGGVDSRYGYTFGSGTRLTVV.

V and J are TRBV6-1 and TRBJ2-5, with 10 bases fitting TRBD2. Looked up from germline, CDR1 is MNHNS and CDR2 is SASEGT. CDR3 size: 15 residues. V was clipped by 5 bases and J by 2 bases; unmatched bases: 5. DNA for the CDR3: TGTGCCAGCAGTACCGGACTAGCGGCTCAAGAGACCCAGTACTTC. Protein product: CASSTGLAAQETQYF.

Turning to this clonotype: Given a much more abundant clone one base away, this may be a read error. This chain connects TRBV12-3 or TRBV12-4 to TRBJ2-3, with D perhaps TRBD1 (8 bases). The CDR3 extends over 15 amino acids. V was clipped by 3 bases and J by 4 bases, with 14 bases between them. The CDR3 here is CASSFYRGGSDTQYF. The DNA for the CDR3 is TGTGCCAGCAGTTTTTACAGGGGGGGGTCAGATACGCAGTATTTT.

A note on this clonotype: A clone one base away is much larger, so this may be a read error. V and J are TRBV30 and TRBJ1-2; no reliable D call. This CDR3 spans 16 amino acids. The germline CDR1 and CDR2 sequences are GTSNPN and SVGIG (reference sequence). Here the CDR3 DNA reads TGTGCCAGGAGTGCAACCTCGGGCCGATCTAACTATGGCTACACCTTC. Translating it yields CARSATSGRSNYGYTF.

This clonotype was counted at least ten times. The V call is TRBV3-1, the J call TRBJ1-4; no clear D gene. Germline CDR1 LGHDT, CDR2 YNNKEL (reference sequence). This CDR3 is built from 12 residues. V was trimmed by 4 bases and J by 8 bases, leaving 8 bases between them. The DNA of the CDR3 is TGTGCCAGCAGCCCCTTTGGAGAAAAACTGTTTTTT. Protein: CASSPFGEKLFF.

This clonotype has more than one count but fewer than ten. The rearrangement joins TRBV29-1 to TRBJ1-1, with TRBD1 identical over 10 bases. The ends lost 5 bases at V and 3 bases at J; junction bases unmatched: 6. Germline V gene sequence: CDR1 SQVTM, CDR2 ANQGSEA. The CDR3 totals 14 residues. In nucleotides, the CDR3 is TGCAGCGTTTCAACCGGGACAGGGGACACTGAAGCTTTCTTT. Amino acids: CSVSTGTGDTEAFF.

This clonotype was recorded many times. V is TRBV4-3 and J is TRBJ1-2; 7 nucleotides agree with TRBD1. The CDR3 runs 17 residues. Trimming removed 1 base from V and 4 bases from J; junction bases left unmatched: 12. Germline V gene data show CDR1 as LGHNA and CDR2 as YSLEER. CDR3 protein: CASSQGERTGAVYGYTF. The CDR3 DNA is TGCGCCAGCAGCCAAGGGGAAAGGACAGGCGCCGTCTATGGCTACACCTTC.

This clonotype was detected many times. This chain uses TRBV5-1 with TRBJ1-5; maybe TRBD1 (5 bases). This CDR3 region has 14 residues. Germline V gene data show CDR1 as SGHRS and CDR2 as YFSETQ. The V end was cut by 4 bases, the J end by 4 bases, with 12 bases between. The CDR3 is CASSADSQNQPQHF. In nucleotides, the CDR3 is TGCGCCAGCAGCGCCGACAGTCAAAATCAGCCCCAGCATTTT.

This clonotype has at least ten counts. The chain uses TRBV6-2 or TRBV6-3 and TRBJ2-4, with TRBD1 matching 7 bases. The junction had 14 bases not matched to a gene; V was cut back by 7 bases and J by 8 bases. This CDR3 contains 15 residues. Germline-derived CDR1 and CDR2 are MNHEY and SVGEGT. Here the CDR3 DNA reads TGTGCCAGCAAACACGGACAGGCCCCAGGGGACATTCAGTACTTC. It yields the protein CASKHGQAPGDIQYF.